This T cell receptor beta chain was recovered during a study of shared clonotypes between healthy human individuals. The repertoire was sequenced with immunoSEQ multiplex PCR; TCRdb's copy has only in-frame clones and lacks some. The profile shows around 2,000,000 clones, over 85% of them singletons. V was cut by 1 base and J by 6 bases, with 13 bases left in between. Per germline, CDR1 SGHRS and CDR2 YFSETQ. The CDR3 totals 14 residues. Donors were healthy HIV-negative adults without recent acute infections or vaccinations. The source material was naive CD4+ T cells sorted from blood. The subset here: CD45RA+ positively selected. The chain combines TRBV5-1 with TRBJ2-5, with D possibly TRBD2 on 6 matching bases. The sequence came from a man aged 18 to 29 in good health. This chain's CDR3 is CASSLTPGEKTQYF. Written as DNA, the CDR3 is TGCGCCAGCAGCTTGACCCCGGGAGAAAAGACCCAGTACTTC.